This entry lists 17 T cell receptor beta chains sequenced from one sample in a study of response to subunit inactivated influenza vaccine. TCRdb analysed the RT-PCR reads with MiXCR anew, one entry per CDR3 protein. The table records 280,000 or so distinct CDR3 sequences, less than 25% of them present only once. Sequenced material: PBMCs from blood, taken about 20 months after vaccination. These receptors all stem from a man aged 45-69 years who received an inactivated influenza vaccine.

The chain combines TRBV10-3 with TRBJ1-6; D ambiguous. The V end lost 3 bases, the J end lost 7 bases, and 7 bases lay between the germline ends. In germline, CDR1 is ENHRY, CDR2 SYGVKD. The CDR3 sequence is 13 residues long. The CDR3, as DNA: TGTGCCATCAGTGAAAGTCGGAATTCACCCCTCCACTTT. This gives the protein CAISESRNSPLHF.

The chain employs TRBV18 and TRBJ2-1, with D perhaps TRBD1 (6 bases). The germline gives CDR1 KGHSH, CDR2 LQKENI. V lost 0 bases, J lost 5 bases, and 11 bases lay in between. This CDR3 has 15 amino acids. The CDR3 here is CASSPPGQFHNEQFF. In DNA form, the CDR3 reads TGTGCCAGCTCACCACCCGGACAGTTTCACAATGAGCAGTTCTTC. Complete variable domain (other parts from reference TRBV18 and TRBJ2-1): NAGVMQNPRHLVRRRGQEARLRCSPMKGHSHVYWYRQLPEEGLKFMVYLQKENIIDESGMPKERFSAEFPKEGPSILRIQQVVRGDSAAYFCASSPPGQFHNEQFFGPGTRLTVL.

This chain connects TRBV3-1 to TRBJ2-2; 15 bases agree with TRBD2. The CDR3 length is 20 residues. J was trimmed by 5 bases and V by 0 bases; bases with no gene match: 10. Germline CDR1 reads LGHDT; CDR2 reads YNNKEL (reference sequence). CDR3 in DNA: TGTGCCAGCAGCCAAGACGAACGGACTAGCGGGAGGGGGTCGACCGGGGAGCTGTTTTTT. This codes for CASSQDERTSGRGSTGELFF.

The V call is TRBV4-1, the J call TRBJ2-7; 7 positions match TRBD1. V lost 2 bases, J lost 2 bases, and 3 bases stayed unmatched. Germline V CDR1 and CDR2: MGHRA, YSYEKL. CDR3 length: 14 amino acids. CDR3: CASSQSQGAYEQYF. The CDR3 DNA is TGCGCCAGCAGCCAATCCCAGGGGGCCTACGAGCAGTACTTC.

The V call is TRBV9, the J call TRBJ2-5; 11 bases map to TRBD1. The CDR3 is made up of 15 amino acids. Losses at the gene ends were 3 bases for V and 5 bases for J; bases not matched to a gene: 6. Germline V gene lookup returns CDR1 SGDLS and CDR2 YYNGEE. The CDR3 nucleotides read TGTGCCAGCAGCGCATACCGGGACAGGGGGGAGACCCAGTACTTC. It specifies CASSAYRDRGETQYF.

This clonotype was counted ten times or more. The rearrangement joins TRBV2 to TRBJ1-6, with TRBD1 matching 8 bases. The CDR3 sequence is 14 residues long. Germline CDR1 reads SNHLY; CDR2 reads FYNNEI. J was trimmed by 7 bases and V by 8 bases; bases with no gene match: 7. For the CDR3, the DNA is TGTGCCAGCTACCCCGGACAGGGAAATTCACCCCTCCACTTT. As protein: CASYPGQGNSPLHF.

This rearrangement joins TRBV5-1 to TRBJ2-7, with D perhaps TRBD1 or TRBD2 (5 bases each). CDR1 and CDR2 (germline): SGHRS, YFSETQ. V dropped 4 bases and J dropped 6 bases, with 14 bases sitting between them. This CDR3 has 13 amino acids. In nucleotides, the CDR3 is TGCGCCAGCAGCCCTGGGACGGCAGGCGAGCAGTACTTC. Its protein product is CASSPGTAGEQYF.

This clonotype came up a few times. As DNA, the CDR3 is TGCAGTGCCCGCCGGGGGGCCGGCGAGCAGTACTTC. Its translation: CSARRGAGEQYF. The rearrangement joins TRBV20-1 to TRBJ2-7; weak D call: TRBD2 (7 bases). Germline V gene lookup returns CDR1 DFQATT and CDR2 SNEGSKA (reference sequence). The CDR3 totals 12 residues. The germline V and J ends were trimmed by 6 bases and 6 bases, with 15 bases remaining between them.

The chain combines TRBV6-2 or TRBV6-3 with TRBJ2-7; D uncertain. This CDR3 region has 15 residues. Trimming left V 0 bases short and J 3 bases short, with 12 bases between. Per germline, CDR1 MNHEY and CDR2 SVGEGT. CDR3 nucleotides: TGTGCCAGCAGTTACTCGACGGCCACAGTCTACGAGCAGTACTTC. It specifies CASSYSTATVYEQYF.

This clonotype has only a few counts. This chain joins TRBV6-5 and TRBJ1-2, with a possible D match to TRBD1 (5 bases). The CDR3 runs to 16 residues. Between the trimmed V and J ends, which lost 0 bases and 2 bases, there was a span of 13 bases. Germline values: CDR1 MNHEY, CDR2 SVGAGI. The CDR3 region is CASSYSTAIPNYGYTF. In nucleotides, the CDR3 is TGTGCCAGCAGTTACTCGACAGCCATCCCAAACTATGGCTACACCTTC.

The chain has TRBV5-4 and TRBJ2-4, with TRBD2 as a possible D gene (5 bases). The germline CDR1 and CDR2 sequences are SGHNT and YYREEE (reference sequence). CDR3 length: 12 amino acids. V dropped 4 bases and J dropped 9 bases, with 11 bases sitting between them. In DNA form, the CDR3 reads TGTGCCAGCAGCGGAGGACGGGGCATTCAGTACTTC. Its protein product is CASSGGRGIQYF.

This clonotype came up a few times. This sequence joins TRBV6-2 or TRBV6-3 and TRBJ1-5; TRBD1 might be the D (6 bases). CDR1 is MNHEY and CDR2 is SVGEGT in the germline V gene. V lost 5 bases and J 5 bases, leaving 13 bases between the germline ends. CDR3 length equals 14 residues. This chain's CDR3 is CASSRPGAYQPQHF. In DNA form, the CDR3 reads TGTGCCAGCAGTCGTCCGGGGGCCTATCAGCCCCAGCATTTT.

V gene TRBV29-1 combines with J gene TRBJ1-2; D remains unclear. V was pared by 3 bases and J by 8 bases, with 10 bases between. The V gene's germline CDR1 is SQVTM and CDR2 ANQGSEA. This CDR3 has 11 residues. CDR3 sequence reads: CSVEVGFGYTF. Here the CDR3 DNA reads TGCAGCGTTGAGGTGGGATTCGGCTACACCTTC. The full variable domain, rest sourced from reference TRBV29-1 and TRBJ1-2, is SAVISQKPSRDICQRGTSLTIQCQVDSQVTMMFWYRQQPGQSLTLIATANQGSEATYESGFVIDKFPISRPNLTFSTLTVSNMSPEDSSIYLCSVEVGFGYTFGSGTRLTVV.

The chain uses TRBV6-1 and TRBJ2-7, with D possibly being TRBD2 (5 bases). CDR1 and CDR2 from the germline V gene are MNHNS and SASEGT. The CDR3 totals 13 residues. Trimming pared 1 base from V and 9 bases from J, leaving 13 bases between. The CDR3 DNA reads TGTGCCAGCAGTGAAGGGGGTAGACGGGGGCAGTACTTC. Translating it yields CASSEGGRRGQYF.

The J gene is TRBJ2-7, the V gene TRBV5-1; D possibly corresponds to TRBD2 (6 bases). Germline assignment: CDR1 SGHRS and CDR2 YFSETQ. The CDR3 totals 15 residues. The germline V and J ends were trimmed by 2 bases and 0 bases, with 12 bases remaining between them. The CDR3 protein is CASSLSATSSYEQYF. The DNA for the CDR3 is TGCGCCAGCAGCTTATCAGCGACTAGCTCCTACGAGCAGTACTTC.

This clonotype was recorded once. J is TRBJ2-2 and V is TRBV28; TRBD1 matches at 7 bases. Germline values: CDR1 MDHEN, CDR2 SYDVKM. The CDR3 extends over 14 amino acids. After removal of 10 bases from V and 1 base from J, the junction contained 6 bases not matched to a gene. The CDR3 bases are TGTGCCACACCTCGGGACAGGAACACCGGGGAGCTGTTTTTT. This gives the protein CATPRDRNTGELFF.

This clonotype has just a few counts. V is TRBV29-1 and J is TRBJ1-1, with TRBD1 matching 7 bases. Germline V gives CDR1 SQVTM, CDR2 ANQGSEA. V shed 4 bases, J shed 1 base, and the junction held 6 bases outside the gene matches. CDR3 size: 14 residues. The CDR3 protein is CSVGPGQRNTEAFF. The DNA of the CDR3 is TGCAGCGTTGGCCCGGGACAGAGGAACACTGAAGCTTTCTTT.